Listed below are T cell receptor beta chains from one sample, sequenced in a study of identical twins. TCRdb reprocessed the 5' RACE reads via MiXCR and lists one record per CDR3 protein. Altogether approximately 260,000 distinct CDR3 sequences are present, roughly an eighth being singletons, with the ten largest covering 8.8%. Sequenced sample: memory (CD45RO+) T cells sorted from blood. The receptor source for this set is a woman younger than 30 in good health. The CDR3 runs from the conserved cysteine through the conserved F or W. A D gene is named only where the DNA matches it firmly. Part of the rows lack a size; the others show once, few, many or a class for expanded clones.

d_call: TRBD1; v_call: TRBV9; clone_size: NA; j_call: TRBJ1-1; cdr3_nt: TGTGCCAGCAGCGTAGAACCAGGGGGCACTGAAGCTTTCTTT; cdr3_aa: CASSVEPGGTEAFF
d_call: NA; v_call: TRBV20-1; clone_size: NA; j_call: TRBJ2-3; cdr3_nt: TGCAGTGCTAGAGATGGGGCAAAGACAGATACGCAGTATTTT; cdr3_aa: CSARDGAKTDTQYF
d_call: NA; v_call: TRBV6-4; clone_size: few; j_call: TRBJ1-6; cdr3_nt: TGTGCCAGCAGTGACGGTAACCATAATTCACCCCTCCACTTT; cdr3_aa: CASSDGNHNSPLHF
d_call: NA; v_call: TRBV27; clone_size: NA; j_call: TRBJ2-1; cdr3_nt: TGTGCCAGCAGTTTCCTCGCGGCCGTAGGGACTAATGAGCAGTTCTTC; cdr3_aa: CASSFLAAVGTNEQFF
d_call: NA; v_call: TRBV12-3/TRBV12-4; clone_size: few; j_call: TRBJ2-7; cdr3_nt: TGTGCCAGCAGTTTAGGGCCTCGGGTCGAGCAGTACTTC; cdr3_aa: CASSLGPRVEQYF
d_call: TRBD2; v_call: TRBV24-1; clone_size: NA; j_call: TRBJ2-2; cdr3_nt: TGTGCCACCAGTGGGGGACTAGCGGGACCCGGGGAGCTGTTTTTT; cdr3_aa: CATSGGLAGPGELFF
d_call: NA; v_call: TRBV7-3; clone_size: NA; j_call: TRBJ2-7; cdr3_nt: TGTGCCAGCAGCCTCCAACCAGCCGGGTCCGAGCAGTACTTC; cdr3_aa: CASSLQPAGSEQYF
d_call: NA; v_call: TRBV20-1; clone_size: few; j_call: TRBJ2-7; cdr3_nt: TGCAGTGCTAGGTCAGGGCCCTCGACCGAGCAGTACTTC; cdr3_aa: CSARSGPSTEQYF
d_call: NA; v_call: TRBV11-1; clone_size: few; j_call: TRBJ1-3; cdr3_nt: TGTGCCAGCGCCGTTCCTGGAAACACCATATATTTT; cdr3_aa: CASAVPGNTIYF
d_call: TRBD1; v_call: TRBV20-1; clone_size: NA; j_call: TRBJ2-7; cdr3_nt: TGCAGTGCTAGAGGGCAGGGGGCATCCCGGTACGAGCAGTACTTC; cdr3_aa: CSARGQGASRYEQYF
d_call: NA; v_call: TRBV15; clone_size: many; j_call: TRBJ2-6; cdr3_nt: TGTGCCACCAGCAGAGTCGGGGCCAACGTCCTGACTTTC; cdr3_aa: CATSRVGANVLTF
d_call: TRBD1; v_call: TRBV2; clone_size: many; j_call: TRBJ2-7; cdr3_nt: TGTGCCAGCAGTGATTCGACAGGGATAGGAGAGCAGTACTTC; cdr3_aa: CASSDSTGIGEQYF
d_call: TRBD1; v_call: TRBV7-2; clone_size: many; j_call: TRBJ1-2; cdr3_nt: TGTGCCAGCAGCCGAACTTCCGGGACAGGGGGCGGCTACACCTTC; cdr3_aa: CASSRTSGTGGGYTF
d_call: NA; v_call: TRBV15; clone_size: few; j_call: TRBJ2-6; cdr3_nt: TGTGCCACCAGCAGAGATCTGCGCTCTGGGGCCAACGTCCTGACTTTC; cdr3_aa: CATSRDLRSGANVLTF
d_call: NA; v_call: TRBV5-1; clone_size: many; j_call: TRBJ2-7; cdr3_nt: TGCGCCAGCGCACCTGAGGTGGCGGTTTCCTACGAGCAGTACTTC; cdr3_aa: CASAPEVAVSYEQYF
d_call: TRBD1; v_call: TRBV6-1; clone_size: few; j_call: TRBJ2-7; cdr3_nt: TGTGCCAGCAGGCAGACAGGGGGGAGGGAGCAGTACTTC; cdr3_aa: CASRQTGGREQYF
d_call: TRBD2; v_call: TRBV5-1; clone_size: few; j_call: TRBJ2-1; cdr3_nt: TGCGCCAGCCGACTACTAGCGGGAGAGGGTGAGCAGTTCTTC; cdr3_aa: CASRLLAGEGEQFF
d_call: NA; v_call: TRBV4-3; clone_size: once; j_call: TRBJ2-6; cdr3_nt: TGCGCCAGCAGCCTTGGGACGCCAAGCTCTGGGGCCAACGTCCTGACTTTC; cdr3_aa: CASSLGTPSSGANVLTF
d_call: TRBD2; v_call: TRBV9; clone_size: NA; j_call: TRBJ2-5; cdr3_nt: TGTGCCAGCAGCGTAAACCCGGGAGGTAGGGAGACCCAGTACTTC; cdr3_aa: CASSVNPGGRETQYF
d_call: NA; v_call: TRBV7-2; clone_size: NA; j_call: TRBJ1-2; cdr3_nt: TGTGCCAGCAGCTTAAGTGGGTTCTATGGCTACACCTTC; cdr3_aa: CASSLSGFYGYTF
d_call: TRBD1; v_call: TRBV29-1; clone_size: few; j_call: TRBJ1-2; cdr3_nt: TGCAGCGTTGAAGATTTACAGGGGGCCGTCTATGGCTACACCTTC; cdr3_aa: CSVEDLQGAVYGYTF
d_call: TRBD1; v_call: TRBV29-1; clone_size: NA; j_call: TRBJ1-5; cdr3_nt: TGCAGCGTTGCGGACAGGGGGTATCGGCAGCCCCAGCATTTT; cdr3_aa: CSVADRGYRQPQHF
d_call: NA; v_call: TRBV7-9; clone_size: NA; j_call: TRBJ2-7; cdr3_nt: TGTGCCAGCAGCTTAACAGGAACGGTCGAGCAGTACTTC; cdr3_aa: CASSLTGTVEQYF
d_call: NA; v_call: TRBV2; clone_size: NA; j_call: TRBJ2-5; cdr3_nt: TGTGCCAGCACCCGACAAGAGACCCAGTACTTC; cdr3_aa: CASTRQETQYF
d_call: NA; v_call: TRBV9; clone_size: NA; j_call: TRBJ2-1; cdr3_nt: TGTGCCAGCAGCATTACAGAATCGGGGATCGATGAGCAGTTCTTC; cdr3_aa: CASSITESGIDEQFF
d_call: TRBD2; v_call: TRBV6-1; clone_size: few; j_call: TRBJ2-1; cdr3_nt: TGTGCCAGCAGTCCGACTAGCGGGAGTGATGAGCAGTTCTTC; cdr3_aa: CASSPTSGSDEQFF
d_call: TRBD1; v_call: TRBV2; clone_size: NA; j_call: TRBJ1-5; cdr3_nt: TGTGCCAGCGCCTCCGGGACAGGCAATCAGCCCCAGCATTTT; cdr3_aa: CASASGTGNQPQHF
d_call: NA; v_call: TRBV29-1; clone_size: few; j_call: TRBJ1-2; cdr3_nt: TGCAGCGTTGAACGCTGGCAGGTCGGGGGCTACACCTTC; cdr3_aa: CSVERWQVGGYTF
d_call: NA; v_call: TRBV5-1; clone_size: many; j_call: TRBJ1-6; cdr3_nt: TGCGCCAGCAGCTTGCAAGGGACCAGTGGTTCACCCCTCCACTTT; cdr3_aa: CASSLQGTSGSPLHF
d_call: NA; v_call: TRBV20-1; clone_size: NA; j_call: TRBJ1-3; cdr3_nt: TGCAGTGCTAGCCGAGGTTTCACTGGAAACACCATATATTTT; cdr3_aa: CSASRGFTGNTIYF
d_call: TRBD2; v_call: TRBV29-1; clone_size: few; j_call: TRBJ2-1; cdr3_nt: TGCAGCGTTGCGACTAGCGGGGGGCTGCAGTTCTTC; cdr3_aa: CSVATSGGLQFF
d_call: NA; v_call: TRBV4-2; clone_size: few; j_call: TRBJ2-7; cdr3_nt: TGTGCCAGCAGCCAAGTTTCGTCTCGCGCTCTGGAGCAGTACTTC; cdr3_aa: CASSQVSSRALEQYF
d_call: TRBD2; v_call: TRBV12-3/TRBV12-4; clone_size: few; j_call: TRBJ2-7; cdr3_nt: TGTGCCAGCAGCTCAACTAGCGGGAGGACCTACGAGCAGTACTTC; cdr3_aa: CASSSTSGRTYEQYF
d_call: TRBD1; v_call: TRBV5-6; clone_size: many; j_call: TRBJ1-2; cdr3_nt: TGTGCCAGCAGCTTTTGGGACAGAGCTAACTATGGCTACACCTTC; cdr3_aa: CASSFWDRANYGYTF
d_call: NA; v_call: TRBV6-1; clone_size: NA; j_call: TRBJ2-5; cdr3_nt: TGTGCCAGCAGTCCCGGGACCCTAGGGAAGACCCAGTACTTC; cdr3_aa: CASSPGTLGKTQYF
d_call: NA; v_call: TRBV12-3/TRBV12-4; clone_size: NA; j_call: TRBJ1-5; cdr3_nt: TGTGCCAGCAGTTTCGGGCCGGAGTATAGCAATCAGCCCCAGCATTTT; cdr3_aa: CASSFGPEYSNQPQHF
d_call: NA; v_call: TRBV7-9; clone_size: few; j_call: TRBJ1-2; cdr3_nt: TGTGCCAGCAGCTTTATGTCCGTTGCCCGCGACTATGGCTACACCTTC; cdr3_aa: CASSFMSVARDYGYTF
d_call: NA; v_call: TRBV5-5; clone_size: many; j_call: TRBJ1-4; cdr3_nt: TGTGCCAGCAGTTTTGACCAAGGGGATGGTGAAAAACTGTTTTTT; cdr3_aa: CASSFDQGDGEKLFF
d_call: NA; v_call: TRBV20-1; clone_size: NA; j_call: TRBJ2-2; cdr3_nt: TGCAGTGCTCCCCAAGTGGGAATTACCGGGGAGCTGTTTTTT; cdr3_aa: CSAPQVGITGELFF
d_call: TRBD2; v_call: TRBV12-3/TRBV12-4; clone_size: NA; j_call: TRBJ2-7; cdr3_nt: TGTGCCAGCAGTTCGAAGACTAGCGGGAGTGACGAGCAGTACTTC; cdr3_aa: CASSSKTSGSDEQYF
d_call: NA; v_call: TRBV6-1; clone_size: few; j_call: TRBJ1-1; cdr3_nt: TGTGCCAGCTGCGTTAGAGTATACACTGAAGCTTTCTTT; cdr3_aa: CASCVRVYTEAFF
d_call: NA; v_call: TRBV5-1; clone_size: few; j_call: TRBJ2-3; cdr3_nt: TGCGCCAGCAGCTTGGGGGTGGGCACAGATACGCAGTATTTT; cdr3_aa: CASSLGVGTDTQYF
d_call: NA; v_call: TRBV9; clone_size: few; j_call: TRBJ2-7; cdr3_nt: TGTGCCAGCAGCGCCTCCCCCGGGTACGAGCAGTACTTC; cdr3_aa: CASSASPGYEQYF
d_call: NA; v_call: TRBV20-1; clone_size: NA; j_call: TRBJ2-5; cdr3_nt: TGCAGTGCCTCTCGCGTCAGCCAAGAGACCCAGTACTTC; cdr3_aa: CSASRVSQETQYF
d_call: NA; v_call: TRBV5-1; clone_size: few; j_call: TRBJ1-1; cdr3_nt: TGCGCCAGCAGCTCAGGGACGGTGATGAACACTGAAGCTTTCTTT; cdr3_aa: CASSSGTVMNTEAFF
d_call: TRBD1; v_call: TRBV20-1; clone_size: NA; j_call: TRBJ1-5; cdr3_nt: TGCAGTGCTCAGCCGACAGGGAACAATCAGCCCCAGCATTTT; cdr3_aa: CSAQPTGNNQPQHF
d_call: TRBD2; v_call: TRBV20-1; clone_size: once; j_call: TRBJ2-5; cdr3_nt: TGCAGTGCTCCGACTAGCGGGGGGCAAGAGACCCAGTACTTC; cdr3_aa: CSAPTSGGQETQYF
d_call: NA; v_call: TRBV12-3/TRBV12-4; clone_size: few; j_call: TRBJ1-2; cdr3_nt: TGTGCCAGCAGATTCTCTCAGGTCGGTGGCTACACCTTC; cdr3_aa: CASRFSQVGGYTF
d_call: NA; v_call: TRBV5-1; clone_size: few; j_call: TRBJ1-5; cdr3_nt: TGCGCCAGCAGCTTGGCGACAGGTGCCAATCAGCCCCAGCATTTT; cdr3_aa: CASSLATGANQPQHF
d_call: NA; v_call: TRBV12-3/TRBV12-4; clone_size: few; j_call: TRBJ1-3; cdr3_nt: TGTGCCAGCAGTTTAATAAACACCATATATTTT; cdr3_aa: CASSLINTIYF
d_call: NA; v_call: TRBV3-1; clone_size: NA; j_call: TRBJ2-7; cdr3_nt: TGTGCCAGCAGCCAATCGGGACACCTCTACGAGCAGTACTTC; cdr3_aa: CASSQSGHLYEQYF
d_call: NA; v_call: TRBV20-1; clone_size: many; j_call: TRBJ1-1; cdr3_nt: TGCAGTGCTAGGAATACAGGCAATGAAGCTTTCTTT; cdr3_aa: CSARNTGNEAFF